The 26 T cell receptor beta chains below come from one sample, sequenced in a study of T cells after posttransplantation cyclophosphamide (TCRdb year 2016). The library came from the immunoSEQ multiplex PCR assay. As stored in TCRdb, this immuneACCESS dataset retains in-frame rearrangements with V and J assigned. A fraction of the clones does not appear; measured against another copy, unresolved V genes explain less than half of the discrepancy, and the remainder lacks a known reason. Present in this sample are around 7,000 clones, about 90% of which were seen just once. Of the sample, about 13% is held by the ten largest clones. The treatment or condition label here, explained by the study, means: high-dose cyclophosphamide on days +3 and +4 as single-agent GVHD prophylaxis. For conditioning, the PTCy patients got busulfan and fludarabine, then a related or unrelated marrow graft, followed by cyclophosphamide on days +3 and +4.

This specimen was PBMCs, taken 1404 days after allogeneic stem cell transplant with posttransplant cyclophosphamide. The receptors come from a female patient aged 45-60 years who received an allogeneic stem cell transplant from a related donor, was CMV-positive, and had no GVHD. After a transplant, some of the T cells may come from the graft donor.

CDR3: CASSTPGTGEGYTF. CDR3 DNA: TGTGCCAGCAGCACCCCCGGGACAGGGGAGGGCTACACCTTC. V and J are TRBV13 and TRBJ1-2; 10 bases agree with TRBD1. With V trimmed by 5 bases and J by 8 bases, 8 bases remained unmatched. CDR3 size: 14 residues. The germline CDR1 and CDR2 sequences are PRHDT and FYEKMQ (reference sequence).

The chain couples TRBV10-3 to TRBJ1-2, with no clear D. V dropped 3 bases and J dropped 2 bases, with 16 bases sitting between them. The CDR3 has 16 residues. CDR1 and CDR2 from the germline V gene are ENHRY and SYGVKD. CDR3 DNA: TGTGCCATCAGTGATGTGGGCGCGGGGTCCAACTATGGCTACACCTTC. It encodes CAISDVGAGSNYGYTF.

This rearrangement joins TRBV7-8 to TRBJ1-2; D might be TRBD1 (5 bases). There are 16 residues in the CDR3. The V and J ends lost 7 bases and 0 bases respectively, with 18 bases between them. Germline V CDR1 and CDR2: SGHVS, FQNEAQ. CDR3 bases: TGTGCCAGCAAGCCCATTCCGGGGGATACTAACTATGGCTACACCTTC. Protein product: CASKPIPGDTNYGYTF. The variable domain in full, with the rest retrieved from reference TRBV7-8 and TRBJ1-2, is GAGVSQSPRYKVAKRGQDVALRCDPISGHVSLFWYQQALGQGPEFLTYFQNEAQLDKSGLPSDRFFAERPEGSVSTLKIQRTQQEDSAVYLCASKPIPGDTNYGYTFGSGTRLTVV.

The chain is built from TRBV6-6 and TRBJ2-1; 8 bases align to TRBD2. CDR3 length: 16 residues. V lost 7 bases, J lost 5 bases, and 13 bases stayed unmatched. The germline gives CDR1 MNHNY, CDR2 SVGAGI (reference sequence). CDR3 amino acids: CASTKGRGTSDNEQFF. In DNA form, the CDR3 reads TGTGCCAGCACCAAGGGTCGGGGGACTAGTGACAATGAGCAGTTCTTC.

This chain links TRBV30 with TRBJ2-7, with TRBD2 matching over 9 bases. This CDR3 comprises 12 residues. With V trimmed by 6 bases and J by 7 bases, 7 bases remained unmatched. Germline V CDR1 and CDR2: GTSNPN, SVGIG (reference sequence). CDR3 amino acids: CACSPAGGEQYF. The CDR3 bases are TGTGCCTGCTCCCCCGCGGGGGGGGAGCAGTACTTC. The variable domain in full, with the rest retrieved from reference TRBV30 and TRBJ2-7, is SQTIHQWPATLVQPVGSPLSLECTVEGTSNPNLYWYRQAAGRGLQLLFYSVGIGQISSEVPQNLSASRPQDRQFILSSKKLLLSDSGFYLCACSPAGGEQYFGPGTRLTVT.

V usage is TRBV30 and J usage is TRBJ2-3, with 7 bases lining up with TRBD2. The CDR3 length is 14 residues. V was pared by 1 base and J by 6 bases, with 7 bases of the junction left unmatched. The germline V gene has CDR1 GTSNPN and CDR2 SVGIG (reference sequence). The DNA of the CDR3 is TGTGCCTGGAGTGGAATCGGGACTAAGGATACGCAGTATTTT. Amino acid sequence: CAWSGIGTKDTQYF.

As DNA, the CDR3 is TGTGCCAGCAGTGAACCTACTAGCGGGGGGAGCTGGGGCTCCTACAATGAGCAGTTCTTC. Translating it yields CASSEPTSGGSWGSYNEQFF. The genes are TRBV27 and TRBJ2-1; 12 bases agree with TRBD2. Per germline, CDR1 MNHEY and CDR2 SMNVEV (reference sequence). CDR3 length equals 20 residues. V lost 5 bases, J lost 0 bases, and 14 bases stayed unmatched.

Concerning this clone itself: The sample holds other DNA sequences that translate to the same CDR3. The chain combines TRBV5-8 with TRBJ2-1; tentatively, D is TRBD2 (5 bases). This CDR3 contains 15 residues. Germline CDR1 reads SGHTS; CDR2 reads YDEGEE. V was clipped by 1 base and J by 4 bases, with 12 bases between them. In DNA, the CDR3 is TGTGCCAGCAGCTTGTTCCCAGCGGTATACAATGAGCAGTTCTTC. Its translation is CASSLFPAVYNEQFF.

V gene TRBV7-3 combines with J gene TRBJ2-2; a weak D match, TRBD2 (5 bases). The CDR3 has 14 residues. The germline gives CDR1 SGHTA, CDR2 FQGTGA. V lost 3 bases and J lost 4, with 9 bases in between. The CDR3 reads CASSFLGSTGELFF. CDR3 coding DNA: TGTGCCAGCAGCTTTTTAGGGAGCACCGGGGAGCTGTTTTTT.

The rearrangement uses TRBV11-2 and TRBJ2-1, with D perhaps matching TRBD2 (5 bases). Germline V CDR1 and CDR2: SGHAT, FQNNGV. The CDR3 is 15 residues long. Trimming left V 3 bases short and J 4 bases short, with 13 bases between. CDR3 loop: CASSLRVERYNEQFF. Here the CDR3 DNA reads TGTGCCAGCAGCTTGAGGGTGGAGAGGTACAATGAGCAGTTCTTC.

V is TRBV2 and J is TRBJ2-3, with 8 nucleotides matching TRBD1. The CDR3 contains 13 residues. J gave up 2 bases and V 9 bases, and 4 bases lay outside the gene matches. The germline V gene has CDR1 SNHLY and CDR2 FYNNEI. CDR3 protein: CARSDRDTDTQYF. CDR3 DNA sequence: TGTGCCAGGTCGGACAGGGACACAGATACGCAGTATTTT.

V usage is TRBV9 and J usage is TRBJ2-7; possible D gene TRBD1, 5 bases. This CDR3 is 13 amino acids long. Trimming stripped 6 bases from V and 0 bases from J, with 10 bases between. Germline V gives CDR1 SGDLS, CDR2 YYNGEE. The CDR3 is CASIGQGSYEQYF. The CDR3 nucleotides are TGTGCCAGCATCGGGCAGGGCTCCTACGAGCAGTACTTC.

The rearrangement links TRBV5-6 to TRBJ2-2, with 11 bases that match TRBD2. The length of the CDR3 is 16 residues. CDR1 is SGHDT, CDR2 YYEEEE, per germline. V shed 4 bases, J shed 10 bases, and the junction held 12 bases outside the gene matches. Here the CDR3 DNA reads TGTGCCAGCAGCCGGTCTTATAGCGGGAGGGTCCAGGAGCTGTTTTTT. This encodes CASSRSYSGRVQELFF.

The chain uses TRBV27 and TRBJ2-1, with D perhaps matching TRBD2 (5 bases). The CDR3 has 15 residues. The germline CDR1 and CDR2 sequences are MNHEY and SMNVEV (reference sequence). The V end lost 5 bases, the J end lost 8 bases, and 19 bases lay between the germline ends. DNA of the CDR3: TGTGCCAGCAGTACACTAGGACTGGTCTGGGATGAGCAGTTCTTC. Translation gives CASSTLGLVWDEQFF.

This chain connects TRBV20-1 to TRBJ2-4; no clear D. The CDR3 runs 11 residues. The germline V gene has CDR1 DFQATT and CDR2 SNEGSKA (reference sequence). V was shortened by 8 bases and J by 7 bases, with 12 bases between the two germline ends. The CDR3 loop is CSPVLGNIQYF. The CDR3 DNA reads as TGCAGTCCTGTCCTAGGTAACATTCAGTACTTC.

The chain carries TRBV11-2 and TRBJ1-1, with TRBD1 matching over 7 bases. This CDR3 is built from 13 residues. V shed 4 bases, J shed 4 bases, and the junction held 3 bases outside the gene matches. CDR1 SGHAT and CDR2 FQNNGV come from the germline V gene. CDR3 sequence: CASSSDRVTEAFF. The CDR3 nucleotides read TGTGCCAGCAGCTCTGACAGGGTCACTGAAGCTTTCTTT.

The sample holds a few counts of this clone. The V and J genes are TRBV28 and TRBJ2-7; D is possibly TRBD1 (6 bases). This CDR3 comprises 13 residues. Between the trimmed V and J ends, which lost 7 bases and 2 bases, there was a span of 12 bases. CDR1 is MDHEN, CDR2 SYDVKM, per germline. The CDR3 reads CASTPGATYEQYF. CDR3 DNA: TGTGCCAGCACCCCAGGGGCCACCTACGAGCAGTACTTC.

The chain couples TRBV18 to TRBJ2-5, with D perhaps matching TRBD1 (5 bases). This CDR3 has 13 residues. Germline V CDR1 and CDR2: KGHSH, LQKENI. V was trimmed by 1 base and J by 2 bases, leaving 5 bases between them. This chain's CDR3 is CASSPQGQETQYF. The CDR3 region has the DNA TGTGCCAGCTCACCACAGGGGCAAGAGACCCAGTACTTC.

In this sample, this clone turned up a few times. The gene calls are TRBV9 and TRBJ2-7; 7 bases align to TRBD2. Germline assignment: CDR1 SGDLS and CDR2 YYNGEE. V was pared by 1 base and J by 3 bases, with 4 bases of the junction left unmatched. CDR3 length: 14 residues. CDR3 bases: TGTGCCAGCAGCGTAACGGGGGACTACTACGAGCAGTACTTC. Residues: CASSVTGDYYEQYF.

This chain joins TRBV7-6 and TRBJ2-6; D uncertain. Germline CDR1 reads SGHVS; CDR2 reads FNYEAQ. The germline V and J ends were trimmed by 0 bases and 1 base, with 10 bases remaining between them. The CDR3 spans 17 residues. CDR3 in amino acids: CASSLAPGASGANVLTF. The CDR3 DNA sequence: TGTGCCAGCAGCTTAGCGCCGGGTGCGTCTGGGGCCAACGTCCTGACTTTC.

The V call is TRBV7-6, the J call TRBJ1-5; the D gene is possibly TRBD1 (6 bases). The germline V gene has CDR1 SGHVS and CDR2 FNYEAQ. The V end was cut by 1 base, the J end by 6 bases, with 13 bases between. The CDR3 extends over 15 amino acids. The CDR3 DNA sequence: TGTGCCAGCAGCTTAGACAGGGCGGGGGGTCAGCCCCAGCATTTT. Protein sequence: CASSLDRAGGQPQHF.

V is TRBV4-2 and J is TRBJ2-1; 12 bases map to TRBD2. V trimming: 2 bases; J trimming: 5 bases; junction bases outside the gene matches: 1. Germline CDR1 reads LGHNA; CDR2 reads YNFKEQ. This CDR3 contains 15 residues. The CDR3 nucleotides read TGTGCCAGCAGCCAATGGACTAGCGGGAACAATGAGCAGTTCTTC. As protein: CASSQWTSGNNEQFF.

This clone occurred once. The chain joins TRBV6-5 to TRBJ2-6, with 7 bases matching TRBD2. Trimming cost V 6 bases and J 4 bases; bases outside gene matches: 0. The CDR3 is 13 residues long. Germline V gives CDR1 MNHEY, CDR2 SVGAGI. This CDR3 reads CASSGRGANVLTF. For the CDR3, the DNA is TGTGCCAGCAGCGGGAGGGGGGCCAACGTCCTGACTTTC.

The chain recombines TRBV4-2 with TRBJ1-2; D gene ambiguous. Trimming stripped 0 bases from V and 7 bases from J, with 15 bases between. The germline gives CDR1 LGHNA, CDR2 YNFKEQ. CDR3 size: 15 residues. The CDR3 DNA reads TGTGCCAGCAGCCAAGAAGGGAGGGATGGGGTTGGCTACACCTTC. It codes for CASSQEGRDGVGYTF.

This chain uses TRBV28 with TRBJ2-5; TRBD2 matches at 7 bases. This CDR3 has 19 residues. The trim removed 2 bases at V and 4 bases at J, leaving 19 bases unmatched. The germline V gene encodes CDR1 MDHEN and CDR2 SYDVKM. In DNA, the CDR3 is TGTGCCAGCAGTTTAAAATTGTGGCTAGCGGAACGAGGGGCAGAGACCCAGTACTTC. Protein sequence: CASSLKLWLAERGAETQYF. Full variable domain (missing parts from reference TRBV28 and TRBJ2-5): DVKVTQSSRYLVKRTGEKVFLECVQDMDHENMFWYRQDPGLGLRLIYFSYDVKMKEKGDIPEGYSVSREKKERFSLILESASTNQTSMYLCASSLKLWLAERGAETQYFGPGTRLLVL.

The chain has TRBV28 and TRBJ1-1; no clear D. V was clipped by 5 bases and J by 9 bases, with 13 bases between them. CDR3 length: 12 residues. The germline CDR1 and CDR2 sequences are MDHEN and SYDVKM. Written as DNA, the CDR3 is TGTGCCAGCAGTAACCCCCAGAATAAAGCTTTCTTT. Protein sequence: CASSNPQNKAFF. Full variable domain (remainder filled in from reference TRBV28 and TRBJ1-1): DVKVTQSSRYLVKRTGEKVFLECVQDMDHENMFWYRQDPGLGLRLIYFSYDVKMKEKGDIPEGYSVSREKKERFSLILESASTNQTSMYLCASSNPQNKAFFGQGTRLTVV.